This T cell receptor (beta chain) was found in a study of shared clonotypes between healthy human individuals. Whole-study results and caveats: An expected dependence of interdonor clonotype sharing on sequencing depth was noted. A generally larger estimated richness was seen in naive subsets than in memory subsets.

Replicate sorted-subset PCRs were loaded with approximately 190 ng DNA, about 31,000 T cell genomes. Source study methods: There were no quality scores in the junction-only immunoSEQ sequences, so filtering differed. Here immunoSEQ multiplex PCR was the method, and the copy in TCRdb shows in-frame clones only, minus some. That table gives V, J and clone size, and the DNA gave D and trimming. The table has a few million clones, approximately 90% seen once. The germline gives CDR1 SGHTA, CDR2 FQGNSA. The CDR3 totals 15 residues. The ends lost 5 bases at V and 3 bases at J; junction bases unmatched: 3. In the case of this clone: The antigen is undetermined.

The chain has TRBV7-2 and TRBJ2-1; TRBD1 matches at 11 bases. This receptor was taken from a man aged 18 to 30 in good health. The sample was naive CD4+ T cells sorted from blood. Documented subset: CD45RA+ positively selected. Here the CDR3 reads CASSQDRGLYNEQFF. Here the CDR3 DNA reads TGTGCCAGCAGCCAGGACAGGGGGCTCTACAATGAGCAGTTCTTC.